Listed below are T cell receptor beta chains from one sample, sequenced in a study of blood T cell repertoires in COVID-19. The method was immunoSEQ multiplex PCR; TCRdb's version includes in-frame clones alone and lacks a portion of them. The sample lists 270,000 or so clones; roughly 90% were seen once. The sequencing sample was made of PBMCs or T cells enriched from blood (not recorded which). These receptors came from a middle-aged man who had been exposed to COVID-19. CDR3s include the opening cysteine and the closing phenylalanine or tryptophan. A D gene is named only where the DNA matches it firmly. Size is stated for part of the rows, as once, few or many counts, or as a class when the clone is expanded.

CDR3nt: TGTGCCACCAGTGATCCAGGACTAGCGGGCACAGATACGCAGTATTTT
CDR3aa: CATSDPGLAGTDTQYF
j_gene: TRBJ2-3
v_gene: TRBV24-1
abundance: -
d_gene: TRBD2

CDR3nt: TGCGCCAGCAGCAGTGGGGACAGGGGTTACGAGCAGTACTTC
CDR3aa: CASSSGDRGYEQYF
j_gene: TRBJ2-7
v_gene: TRBV5-1
abundance: -
d_gene: TRBD1

CDR3nt: TGCGCCAGCAGTGAAGGTTTGGGGACAGGGGGCTTGGAGACCCAGTACTTC
CDR3aa: CASSEGLGTGGLETQYF
j_gene: TRBJ2-5
v_gene: TRBV10-1
abundance: -
d_gene: TRBD1

CDR3nt: TGCAGCGGGAGCTGGACAGTCAACACTGAAGCTTTCTTT
CDR3aa: CSGSWTVNTEAFF
j_gene: TRBJ1-1
v_gene: TRBV29-1
abundance: -
d_gene: -

CDR3nt: TGCGCCAGCAGCCGCGACAGGTACATGAACACTGAAGCTTTCTTT
CDR3aa: CASSRDRYMNTEAFF
j_gene: TRBJ1-1
v_gene: TRBV4-3
abundance: few
d_gene: -

CDR3nt: TGTGCCAGCAGTTTGACCGACAGGCTGAACTCACCCCTCCACTTT
CDR3aa: CASSLTDRLNSPLHF
j_gene: TRBJ1-6
v_gene: TRBV28
abundance: -
d_gene: -

CDR3nt: TGTGCCAGCAGTTACAAAGACGGGACAGCTACCTACGAGCAGTACTTC
CDR3aa: CASSYKDGTATYEQYF
j_gene: TRBJ2-7
v_gene: TRBV6-5
abundance: -
d_gene: TRBD1

CDR3nt: TGTGCCAGCAGCTTTATCGGGACTACACTACAGAGTGAGCAGTTCTTC
CDR3aa: CASSFIGTTLQSEQFF
j_gene: TRBJ2-1
v_gene: TRBV5-6
abundance: -
d_gene: TRBD2

CDR3nt: TGTGCCAGCAGCTTAGAAGCGGGAGGGCGGGCATGGGAGACCCAGTACTTC
CDR3aa: CASSLEAGGRAWETQYF
j_gene: TRBJ2-5
v_gene: TRBV7-6
abundance: -
d_gene: TRBD2

CDR3nt: TGTGCCAGCAGCTTAGAGACAGGGATGAACTATGGCTACACCTTC
CDR3aa: CASSLETGMNYGYTF
j_gene: TRBJ1-2
v_gene: TRBV7-8
abundance: -
d_gene: TRBD1

CDR3nt: TGTGCCTGGACAAGGACTAACACAGATACGCAGTATTTT
CDR3aa: CAWTRTNTDTQYF
j_gene: TRBJ2-3
v_gene: TRBV30
abundance: -
d_gene: -

CDR3nt: TGCGCCAGCAGCCAAGCGACGGGAAATCAGCCCCAGCATTTT
CDR3aa: CASSQATGNQPQHF
j_gene: TRBJ1-5
v_gene: TRBV4-1
abundance: -
d_gene: -

CDR3nt: TGCGCCAGCAGCCTACAAGTGGGCGAGGGAGAAGAGCAGTACTTC
CDR3aa: CASSLQVGEGEEQYF
j_gene: TRBJ2-7
v_gene: TRBV4-1
abundance: -
d_gene: -

CDR3nt: TGTGCCAGCAGCTTAAGTGACGGGACAGGCCAATACGAGCAGTACTTC
CDR3aa: CASSLSDGTGQYEQYF
j_gene: TRBJ2-7
v_gene: TRBV11-1
abundance: -
d_gene: TRBD1

CDR3nt: TGTGCCAGTAGTATAGGGCAGGGGATCACCGGGGAGCTGTTTTTT
CDR3aa: CASSIGQGITGELFF
j_gene: TRBJ2-2
v_gene: TRBV19
abundance: -
d_gene: -